This TCR beta chain is drawn from a study of CD8 T cells in Susac syndrome. Sequencing of TCR beta covered CD8+ and CD4+ T cells obtained from blood. Relapsing-remitting disease, either stable or active, was present in the multiple sclerosis controls, who were treatment-naive patients. TEMRA cells underwent FACS enrichment and CD8+ and CD4+ T cells underwent negative isolation. Reverse transcription of roughly 0.5 to 1 ug RNA used random hexamers. TCR beta CDR3 was amplified by immunoSEQ covering 54 Vbeta and 13 Jbeta. TCRdb processed the immunoSEQ multiplex PCR reads anew with MiXCR; each CDR3 protein has one entry. The table lists roughly 200,000 distinct CDR3 sequences, 95% of them singletons. The origin of this receptor is a human donor with multiple sclerosis. The sample consisted of CD4+ T cells from PBMCs.

This CDR3 is CATSGGVGETQYF. The CDR3 nucleotides read TGTGCCACATCGGGCGGGGTAGGAGAGACCCAGTACTTC. The chain carries TRBV24-1 and TRBJ2-5; D is perhaps TRBD2 (6 bases). V lost 10 bases and J lost 4, with 15 bases in between. CDR1 KGHDR and CDR2 SFDVKD come from the germline V gene. The CDR3 is 13 residues long.